The TCR beta chain under discussion was sequenced for a study of T cell changes during pregnancy in multiple sclerosis. Using immunoSEQ multiplex PCR, the repertoire was profiled, and TCRdb retains in-frame clones only, with some absent. The repertoire includes around 100,000 clones, about nine tenths of them detected once, and 1.5% to 2.5% sits in the top ten. CDR3 length equals 13 residues. CDR1 and CDR2 from the germline V gene are SGHDT and YYEEEE. Trimming removed 0 bases from V and 0 bases from J, with 2 bases in between. This chain uses TRBV5-6 with TRBJ2-3; D gene uncertain. The sequencing used peripheral blood, collected after pregnancy. The origin of this receptor is a female donor with multiple sclerosis, enrolled in a pregnancy study. CDR3 in amino acids: CASSLASTDTQYF. CDR3 nucleotides: TGTGCCAGCAGCTTGGCTAGCACAGATACGCAGTATTTT.